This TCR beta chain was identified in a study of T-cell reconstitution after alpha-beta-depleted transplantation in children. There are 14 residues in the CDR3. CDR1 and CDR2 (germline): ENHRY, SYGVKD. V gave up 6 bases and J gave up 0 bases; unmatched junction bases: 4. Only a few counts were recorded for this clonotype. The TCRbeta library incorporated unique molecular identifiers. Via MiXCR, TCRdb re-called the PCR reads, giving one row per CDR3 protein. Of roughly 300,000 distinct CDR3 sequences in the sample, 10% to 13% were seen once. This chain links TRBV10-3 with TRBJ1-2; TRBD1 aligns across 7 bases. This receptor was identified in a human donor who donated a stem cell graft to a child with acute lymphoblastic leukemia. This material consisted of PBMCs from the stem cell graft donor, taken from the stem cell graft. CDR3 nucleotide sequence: TGTGCCATCAGGGGGGGACAGACTAACTATGGCTACACCTTC. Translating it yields CAIRGGQTNYGYTF.